The 24 T cell receptor beta chains below all came from one sample that was sequenced in a study of T cell responses to AZD1222 COVID-19 vaccine. The assay was immunoSEQ multiplex PCR, and TCRdb's table has in-frame clones only and misses some. The data hold more than 150,000 clones, with approximately 94% observed a single time. The source was peripheral blood, collected 28 days after the second AZD1222 dose. All receptors come from an adult who received the AZD1222 COVID-19 vaccine.

In its sample, this clone was seen once. The chain carries TRBV2 and TRBJ2-5; no reliable D call. The germline V and J ends were trimmed by 4 bases and 0 bases, with 12 bases remaining between them. The CDR3 covers 15 residues. The germline gives CDR1 SNHLY, CDR2 FYNNEI. The CDR3 region is CASSALASYQETQYF. CDR3 sequence (DNA): TGTGCCAGCAGTGCACTGGCTTCGTACCAAGAGACCCAGTACTTC.

The rearrangement joins TRBV5-1 to TRBJ2-5, with 7 bases identical to TRBD1. Trimming cost V 2 bases and J 0 bases; bases outside gene matches: 4. Germline V gives CDR1 SGHRS, CDR2 YFSETQ. The CDR3 has 15 residues. The DNA for the CDR3 is TGCGCCAGCAGCTTCTGGGACAGCAACCAAGAGACCCAGTACTTC. Its protein product is CASSFWDSNQETQYF.

The chain has TRBV12-3 or TRBV12-4 and TRBJ1-5; D unresolved. Trimming pared 3 bases from V and 2 bases from J, leaving 5 bases between. This CDR3 is built from 13 residues. CDR3 residues: CASSFIGNQPQHF. The CDR3 region has the DNA TGTGCCAGCAGTTTTATTGGCAATCAGCCCCAGCATTTT.

The chain has TRBV7-8 and TRBJ2-7; 7 positions match TRBD1. V dropped 5 bases and J dropped 5; count of bases not matched to a gene: 9. The CDR3 runs 14 residues. In germline, CDR1 is SGHVS, CDR2 FQNEAQ. This CDR3 reads CASSPTTGLHEQYF. In DNA, the CDR3 is TGTGCCAGCAGCCCGACGACAGGGTTACACGAGCAGTACTTC.

The chain carries TRBV15 and TRBJ1-4; 7 bases agree with TRBD1. V trimming: 2 bases; J trimming: 6 bases; junction bases outside the gene matches: 9. The CDR3 sequence is 16 residues long. Looked up from germline, CDR1 is LNHNV and CDR2 is YYDKDF (reference sequence). The CDR3 DNA follows: TGTGCCACCAGCAGAAAGACAGGGATCTCAGATGAAAAACTGTTTTTT. Residues: CATSRKTGISDEKLFF.

The chain links TRBV2 to TRBJ2-7; 7 nucleotides align to TRBD2. Germline CDR1 SNHLY, CDR2 FYNNEI. The CDR3 has 14 residues. V gave up 6 bases and J gave up 2 bases; unmatched junction bases: 7. The CDR3 DNA reads TGTGCCAGCAGGGGGGGGGAAACCACCTACGAGCAGTACTTC. As protein: CASRGGETTYEQYF. Full variable domain (rest looked up from reference TRBV2 and TRBJ2-7): EPEVTQTPSHQVTQMGQEVILRCVPISNHLYFYWYRQILGQKVEFLVSFYNNEISEKSEIFDDQFSVERPDGSNFTLKIRSTKLEDSAMYFCASRGGETTYEQYFGPGTRLTVT.

This clone is a singleton in its sample. The rearrangement joins TRBV12-3 or TRBV12-4 to TRBJ2-2; D is unclear. The CDR3 sequence is 13 residues long. V was clipped by 5 bases and J by 6 bases, with 10 bases between them. CDR3 region: CASSPGRSGELFF. The CDR3 DNA sequence: TGTGCCAGCAGTCCTGGTCGGTCCGGGGAGCTGTTTTTT.

This chain links TRBV6-6 with TRBJ2-5; TRBD2 matches at 12 bases. The CDR3 has 17 residues. The germline gives CDR1 MNHNY, CDR2 SVGAGI (reference sequence). V trimming: 5 bases; J trimming: 5 bases; junction bases outside the gene matches: 12. The CDR3 DNA sequence: TGTGCCAGCAGTCGCCCCCGGGCTAGCGGGGGGGAGGAGACCCAGTACTTC. Its translation is CASSRPRASGGEETQYF.

V gene TRBV19 combines with J gene TRBJ1-5; D may be TRBD1 (5 bases). CDR3 length: 14 amino acids. The germline V gene encodes CDR1 LNHDA and CDR2 SQIVND (reference sequence). The V and J ends lost 3 bases and 7 bases respectively, with 13 bases between them. The CDR3 is CASSISRAGQPQHF. The CDR3 DNA is TGTGCCAGTAGTATTTCCAGGGCGGGACAGCCCCAGCATTTT.

V usage is TRBV3-1 (or the pseudogene TRBV3-2) and J usage is TRBJ1-6; no clear D gene. Germline values: CDR1 LGHDT, CDR2 YNNKEL (reference sequence). V was shortened by 2 bases and J by 8 bases, with 16 bases between the two germline ends. This CDR3 contains 16 residues. The CDR3 DNA reads as TGTGCCAGCAGCCAACCCCGGTCAGGTTCTCATTCACCCCTCCACTTT. Protein: CASSQPRSGSHSPLHF.

The chain uses TRBV7-2 and TRBJ2-6; D not certain. Deletions cut 2 bases from V and 0 bases from J, with 11 bases between. This CDR3 contains 17 residues. Germline-derived CDR1 and CDR2 are SGHTA and FQGNSA. CDR3 sequence reads: CASSLSISSSGANVLTF. The CDR3 bases are TGTGCCAGCAGCTTAAGTATATCTAGCTCTGGGGCCAACGTCCTGACTTTC.

The rearrangement links TRBV28 to TRBJ2-7, with 7 nucleotides matching TRBD1. There are 14 residues in the CDR3. Germline values: CDR1 MDHEN, CDR2 SYDVKM. J gave up 10 bases and V 4 bases, and 13 bases lay outside the gene matches. As DNA, the CDR3 is TGTGCCAGCAGTTCCGACCCCGACAGGGACGGACAGTACTTC. Translation: CASSSDPDRDGQYF.

Worth noting for this clone: At one end, the junction sequence differs from germline, possibly due to a read error. The rearrangement joins TRBV7-8 to TRBJ1-1, with D tentatively TRBD1 (6 bases). This CDR3 comprises 11 residues. CDR1 and CDR2 from the germline V gene are SGHVS and FQNEAQ. This CDR3 reads CGGGLGTEAFF. The CDR3 region has the DNA TGCGGGGGGGGGCTCGGCACTGAAGCTTTCTTT.

J is TRBJ2-2 and V is TRBV5-1, with TRBD1 identical over 9 bases. The CDR3 sequence is 15 residues long. V dropped 4 bases and J dropped 7; count of bases not matched to a gene: 8. Per germline, CDR1 SGHRS and CDR2 YFSETQ. CDR3 in DNA: TGCGCCAGCAGCCAATACAGGGGGCAAGGCGGGGAGCTGTTTTTT. Translation gives CASSQYRGQGGELFF.

The gene calls are TRBV27 and TRBJ1-4, with 8 nucleotides matching TRBD1. The CDR3 has 16 residues. Germline V gene sequence: CDR1 MNHEY, CDR2 SMNVEV (reference sequence). Unmatched junction bases numbered 5, after V lost 3 bases and J lost 2 bases. This chain's CDR3 is CASSFIRTGTNEKLFF. The CDR3 DNA reads TGTGCCAGCAGTTTCATTCGGACAGGGACTAATGAAAAACTGTTTTTT.

This clone came up a few times. The chain carries TRBV21-1 and TRBJ1-4. TRBV21-1 is tagged as a pseudogene. This CDR3 is built from 15 residues. The CDR3 region has the DNA TGTGCCAGCAGGCCGGGGGCGCGGACTAATGAAAAACTGTTTTTT. It yields the protein CASRPGARTNEKLFF.

The CDR3 loop is CASSPDSNTEAFF. CDR3 DNA sequence: TGTGCCAGCAGCCCCGACAGTAACACTGAAGCTTTCTTT. J is TRBJ1-1 and V is TRBV5-5; D may be TRBD1 (5 bases). The germline V gene encodes CDR1 SGHKS and CDR2 YYEKEE (reference sequence). Deletions cut 4 bases from V and 2 bases from J, with 9 bases between. CDR3 size: 13 residues.

V and J are TRBV11-2 and TRBJ1-5; TRBD1 matches 7 bases. The CDR3 totals 15 residues. Unmatched junction bases numbered 5, after V lost 5 bases and J lost 1 base. Germline lookup yields CDR1 SGHAT and CDR2 FQNNGV. The CDR3 region is CASSPLTGSNQPQHF. As DNA, the CDR3 is TGTGCCAGCAGCCCACTGACAGGGAGCAATCAGCCCCAGCATTTT.

The genes are TRBV5-1 and TRBJ1-5, with a weak D call TRBD1 (6 bases). V was clipped by 0 bases and J by 5 bases, with 9 bases between them. The CDR3 is 14 residues long. Germline assignment: CDR1 SGHRS and CDR2 YFSETQ. In DNA form, the CDR3 reads TGCGCCAGCAGCTTGGACAGGACAGATCAGCCCCAGCATTTT. It specifies CASSLDRTDQPQHF.

This clone has only one observation. The chain links TRBV19 to TRBJ1-1, with 10 bases that match TRBD1. The CDR3 runs to 16 residues. V gave up 5 bases and J gave up 3 bases; unmatched junction bases: 9. Germline-derived CDR1 and CDR2 are LNHDA and SQIVND (reference sequence). CDR3 loop: CASSQPGQGLDTEAFF. In nucleotides, the CDR3 is TGTGCCAGTAGTCAACCGGGACAGGGGTTGGACACTGAAGCTTTCTTT. Combining the CDR3 with reference TRBV19 and TRBJ1-1 gives the whole variable domain DGGITQSPKYLFRKEGQNVTLSCEQNLNHDAMYWYRQDPGQGLRLIYYSQIVNDFQKGDIAEGYSVSREKKESFPLTVTSAQKNPTAFYLCASSQPGQGLDTEAFFGQGTRLTVV.

The rearrangement uses TRBV2 and TRBJ1-1, with D perhaps TRBD1 (6 bases). The CDR3 extends over 14 amino acids. The V end lost 8 bases, the J end lost 5 bases, and 18 bases lay between the germline ends. The germline V gene has CDR1 SNHLY and CDR2 FYNNEI. In nucleotides, the CDR3 is TGTGCCAGCTCCCTGGGACCAGGGGCGACTGAAGCTTTCTTT. Translating gives CASSLGPGATEAFF.

V gene TRBV27 combines with J gene TRBJ2-6; the match to TRBD2 covers 12 bases. Germline-derived CDR1 and CDR2 are MNHEY and SMNVEV (reference sequence). This CDR3 has 19 amino acids. Unmatched junction bases numbered 11, after V lost 4 bases and J lost 4 bases. The CDR3 here is CASSSRTSGEVAGANVLTF. CDR3 nucleotide sequence: TGTGCCAGCAGTTCACGGACTAGCGGGGAGGTCGCGGGGGCCAACGTCCTGACTTTC.

The rearrangement links TRBV2 to TRBJ1-1; TRBD1 is a possible D gene (6 bases). The V gene lost 5 bases and the J gene lost 1 base, with 11 bases spanning the gap. Germline CDR1 reads SNHLY; CDR2 reads FYNNEI. This CDR3 has 14 residues. CDR3 in amino acids: CASSSDSWNTEAFF. The CDR3 nucleotides are TGTGCCAGCAGTTCGGACAGTTGGAACACTGAAGCTTTCTTT.

The chain employs TRBV19 and TRBJ1-2; D is perhaps TRBD1 (6 bases). Germline-derived CDR1 and CDR2 are LNHDA and SQIVND (reference sequence). The CDR3 has 14 residues. The V and J ends lost 3 bases and 6 bases respectively, with 14 bases between them. The CDR3 is CASSINREINGYTF. The CDR3 DNA is TGTGCCAGTAGTATTAACAGGGAGATTAATGGCTACACCTTC.